One and the same sample provided the 22 T cell receptor beta chains below, sequenced in a study of cytomegalovirus exposure and HLA in healthy donors. Both 60 Vbeta primers and 13 Jbeta primers went into the PCR. Assay used: immunoSEQ multiplex PCR; TCRdb lists only in-frame clones, some missing. The sample shows 120,000 to 150,000 clones, just under 70% of them seen only once. The sequencing input was PBMCs. The receptors here all came from a man in his sixties in good health and CMV-seronegative.

J is TRBJ2-7 and V is TRBV18; D remains ambiguous. The V gene's germline CDR1 is KGHSH and CDR2 LQKENI. The CDR3 covers 11 residues. Trimming left V 3 bases short and J 2 bases short, with 2 bases between. CDR3 sequence (DNA): TGTGCCAGCTCACCCACCTACGAGCAGTACTTC. It translates to CASSPTYEQYF.

The chain uses TRBV9 and TRBJ2-3; D not certain. The CDR3 loop spans 15 amino acids. V was shortened by 4 bases and J by 0 bases, with 12 bases between the two germline ends. Germline values: CDR1 SGDLS, CDR2 YYNGEE. The CDR3 nucleotides read TGTGCCAGCAGCCCCCTACCTTCTAGCACAGATACGCAGTATTTT. Amino acids: CASSPLPSSTDTQYF.

J is TRBJ2-1 and V is TRBV29-1; no definite D call. Germline-derived CDR1 and CDR2 are SQVTM and ANQGSEA. V was clipped by 7 bases and J by 8 bases, with 15 bases between them. The CDR3 length is 12 residues. The CDR3 reads CSATRKSYEQFF. CDR3 sequence (DNA): TGCAGCGCAACCAGGAAGTCCTATGAGCAGTTCTTC.

V is TRBV2 and J is TRBJ1-5; D gene unclear. In germline, CDR1 is SNHLY, CDR2 FYNNEI. V dropped 6 bases and J dropped 0 bases, with 9 bases sitting between them. The CDR3 has 14 residues. The CDR3 bases are TGTGCCAGCAGCCAGACAAGTAGCAATCAGCCCCAGCATTTT. It yields the protein CASSQTSSNQPQHF. Complete variable domain (other parts from reference TRBV2 and TRBJ1-5): EPEVTQTPSHQVTQMGQEVILRCVPISNHLYFYWYRQILGQKVEFLVSFYNNEISEKSEIFDDQFSVERPDGSNFTLKIRSTKLEDSAMYFCASSQTSSNQPQHFGDGTRLSIL.

This rearrangement joins TRBV9 to TRBJ2-1; tentatively, D is TRBD2 (6 bases). The V gene's germline CDR1 is SGDLS and CDR2 YYNGEE. V dropped 4 bases and J dropped 4 bases, with 15 bases sitting between them. This CDR3 is 15 amino acids long. The CDR3 loop is CASSSEEGAYNEQFF. The CDR3 DNA reads TGTGCCAGCAGCTCCGAGGAGGGAGCTTACAATGAGCAGTTCTTC.

CDR3 residues: CASSDAVPGEQYF. The CDR3 DNA sequence: TGCGCCAGCAGTGATGCGGTCCCTGGGGAGCAGTACTTC. The chain recombines TRBV10-1 with TRBJ2-7; no firm D call. CDR3 length: 13 amino acids. Germline CDR1 reads WNHNN; CDR2 reads SYGVQD (reference sequence). Trimming took 3 bases from V and 7 from J, leaving 13 bases between them.

This clone has more than one count but fewer than ten. This chain uses TRBV5-4 with TRBJ1-6, with D hard to call. Between the trimmed V and J ends, which lost 4 bases and 10 bases, there was a span of 15 bases. The CDR3 consists of 14 residues. Per the germline V gene, CDR1 is SGHNT and CDR2 is YYREEE (reference sequence). CDR3 residues: CASSRREGRSPLHF. The CDR3 DNA is TGTGCCAGCAGCCGGAGGGAGGGTCGATCACCCCTCCACTTT.

The chain employs TRBV20-1 and TRBJ1-2; D may be TRBD1 (6 bases). With 6 bases removed from V and 5 bases from J, the gap between germline ends came to 10 bases. CDR1 DFQATT and CDR2 SNEGSKA come from the germline V gene (reference sequence). This CDR3 has 11 amino acids. CDR3 loop: CSANQGYGYTF. In nucleotides, the CDR3 is TGCAGTGCCAATCAGGGGTATGGCTACACCTTC.

The chain couples TRBV19 to TRBJ2-3, with 8 bases aligning to TRBD1. The germline V gene encodes CDR1 LNHDA and CDR2 SQIVND (reference sequence). This CDR3 is 17 amino acids long. J gave up 2 bases and V 3 bases, and 10 bases lay outside the gene matches. This CDR3 is CASSMGRQGATTDTQYF. The CDR3 DNA follows: TGTGCCAGTAGTATGGGGAGGCAGGGGGCGACCACAGATACGCAGTATTTT.

The chain has TRBV19 and TRBJ2-7, with 13 bases that match TRBD2. V shed 3 bases and J 3 bases; nucleotides not matched to a gene: 5. Germline V lookup: CDR1 LNHDA, CDR2 SQIVND (reference sequence). CDR3 length equals 16 residues. CDR3 sequence reads: CASSIIRTSGSYEQYF. CDR3 DNA: TGTGCCAGTAGTATCATCCGGACTAGCGGGAGCTACGAGCAGTACTTC. Full variable domain (missing parts from reference TRBV19 and TRBJ2-7): DGGITQSPKYLFRKEGQNVTLSCEQNLNHDAMYWYRQDPGQGLRLIYYSQIVNDFQKGDIAEGYSVSREKKESFPLTVTSAQKNPTAFYLCASSIIRTSGSYEQYFGPGTRLTVT.

The chain recombines TRBV5-1 with TRBJ1-2; D remains unclear. The V gene lost 0 bases and the J gene lost 4 bases, with 22 bases spanning the gap. The CDR3 loop spans 18 amino acids. CDR1 and CDR2 from the germline V gene are SGHRS and YFSETQ. CDR3 loop: CASSLVFSIGPTPYGYTF. In nucleotides, the CDR3 is TGCGCCAGCAGCTTGGTCTTTAGCATCGGCCCGACTCCCTATGGCTACACCTTC.

Written as DNA, the CDR3 is TGTGCCAGCAGACCCATCCGAGGGACACGGGAGTATTTT. Translated, it gives CASRPIRGTREYF. The chain employs TRBV11-2 and TRBJ2-3; possibly TRBD1 for D (6 bases). The CDR3 contains 13 residues. V shed 6 bases and J shed 13 bases, with 20 bases lying between them. Per the germline V gene, CDR1 is SGHAT and CDR2 is FQNNGV.

J is TRBJ1-3 and V is TRBV2; no clear D gene. The V gene's germline CDR1 is SNHLY and CDR2 FYNNEI. The CDR3 length is 15 residues. V was clipped by 4 bases and J by 0 bases, with 10 bases between them. The CDR3, as DNA: TGTGCCAGCAGTGCGGACGGGAGCTCTGGAAACACCATATATTTT. Translation gives CASSADGSSGNTIYF.

The chain joins TRBV7-2 to TRBJ2-3, with 10 nucleotides matching TRBD2. V was clipped by 6 bases and J by 2 bases; unmatched bases: 5. Germline CDR1 SGHTA, CDR2 FQGNSA. The CDR3 is made up of 15 amino acids. CDR3 bases: TGTGCCAGCAGAAGCGGGAGGGAGTTCACAGATACGCAGTATTTT. Its translation is CASRSGREFTDTQYF.

The chain couples TRBV27 to TRBJ2-3; TRBD2 aligns across 13 bases. The length of the CDR3 is 14 residues. Germline CDR1 MNHEY, CDR2 SMNVEV (reference sequence). V gave up 5 bases and J gave up 8 bases; unmatched junction bases: 4. The CDR3 here is CASSPGLAGVTQYF. The CDR3 DNA is TGTGCCAGCAGTCCAGGACTAGCGGGAGTTACGCAGTATTTT.

The chain carries TRBV29-1 and TRBJ2-1; 8 bases are shared with TRBD1. V lost 1 base, J lost 1 base, and 9 bases stayed unmatched. Germline V gene sequence: CDR1 SQVTM, CDR2 ANQGSEA. There are 17 residues in the CDR3. The CDR3 coding sequence is TGCAGCGTTGAAGGGGCCAGGGGGCCCCCGTCCTACAATGAGCAGTTCTTC. It yields the protein CSVEGARGPPSYNEQFF.

J is TRBJ1-2 and V is TRBV27, with TRBD1 identical over 7 bases. Germline loops: CDR1 MNHEY, CDR2 SMNVEV (reference sequence). V lost 5 bases to trimming and J lost 5 bases; unmatched junction nucleotides: 14. The length of the CDR3 is 16 residues. For the CDR3, the DNA is TGTGCCAGCAGTGTCCAGGGGGGACAGTTCCTATATGGCTACACCTTC. This sequence encodes CASSVQGGQFLYGYTF.

The chain is built from TRBV7-2 and TRBJ2-1; weak D call: TRBD2 (5 bases). V gave up 3 bases and J gave up 10 bases, with 13 bases separating them. The germline CDR1 and CDR2 sequences are SGHTA and FQGNSA. The CDR3 is 13 amino acids. The CDR3 sequence is CASSFLKTGEQFF. The CDR3, as DNA: TGTGCCAGCAGCTTCCTAAAGACGGGGGAGCAGTTCTTC.

Note on this clone: Mismatch with germline at one junction end may stem from a read error. The rearrangement joins TRBV28 to TRBJ2-3; a possible D gene is TRBD2 (6 bases). Germline V lookup: CDR1 MDHEN, CDR2 SYDVKM. The CDR3 length is 15 residues. The CDR3 DNA reads TGTGCCAGCAGAACCGGGACTTTAAGCACGGATACGCAGTATTTT. Translating it yields CASRTGTLSTDTQYF.

This chain uses TRBV29-1 with TRBJ2-3; D may be TRBD2 (5 bases). Trimming took off 2 bases at V and 3 bases at J, with 12 bases between the two ends. The CDR3 has 14 residues. Germline V gene data show CDR1 as SQVTM and CDR2 as ANQGSEA. This chain's CDR3 is CSVEKSGGTDTQYF. In DNA form, the CDR3 reads TGCAGCGTTGAAAAGTCCGGCGGGACAGATACGCAGTATTTT.

J is TRBJ2-5 and V is TRBV4-1; D possibly corresponds to TRBD1 (6 bases). The CDR3 has 14 residues. The V end lost 0 bases, the J end lost 4 bases, and 9 bases lay between the germline ends. Germline V gives CDR1 MGHRA, CDR2 YSYEKL. CDR3 sequence reads: CASSQDRGGETQYF. The CDR3 DNA reads TGCGCCAGCAGCCAAGACAGGGGCGGAGAGACCCAGTACTTC.

The chain joins TRBV5-1 to TRBJ2-1, with TRBD2 as a possible D gene (5 bases). Between the trimmed V and J ends, which lost 3 bases and 1 base, there was a span of 11 bases. From germline, CDR1 is SGHRS and CDR2 YFSETQ. This CDR3 contains 15 residues. The CDR3 protein is CASSSPGGSYNEQFF. The DNA for the CDR3 is TGCGCCAGCAGCTCGCCGGGCGGGTCCTACAATGAGCAGTTCTTC.